The clone carrying this T cell receptor (beta chain) came up many times. Via MiXCR, TCRdb re-called the 5' RACE reads, giving one row per CDR3 protein. In the table there are around 30,000 distinct CDR3 sequences, about 5% of which are singletons. J lost 1 base, V lost 6 bases, and 8 bases had no gene match. CDR3 length: 15 amino acids. This sample is drawn from a study of early T cells in non-severe SARS-CoV-2 infection. Sequencing used whole blood. The clonotype comes from an adult who was a healthcare worker with PCR-confirmed SARS-CoV-2 infection or an uninfected control (not recorded which). V is TRBV12-3 or TRBV12-4 and J is TRBJ1-1; 7 bases match TRBD1. CDR3 in amino acids: CASSLQGMGNTEAFF. CDR3 nucleotides: TGTGCCAGCAGCCTACAGGGGATGGGGAACACTGAAGCTTTCTTT.